This T cell receptor beta chain was obtained from a study of technical replicates of blood from a handful of donors. Per germline, CDR1 SEHNR and CDR2 FQNEAQ (reference sequence). The ends were cut back, 2 bases at V and 0 bases at J, with 17 bases in the middle. This CDR3 has 17 amino acids. Produced via immunoSEQ multiplex PCR; TCRdb's table is partial and in-frame only. The sample includes about 59,000 clones, about 83% seen only once; the top ten take around 5.5%. The sequenced material came from PBMCs. The chain combines TRBV7-9 with TRBJ2-7; D gene ambiguous. This TCR was sampled from a human donor in good health. Some clones in this sample may be carry-over from other donors' samples. The CDR3 loop reads CASSLLSGWRSSYEQYF. The CDR3 DNA reads TGTGCCAGCAGCTTATTATCCGGGTGGCGTTCCTCCTACGAGCAGTACTTC.